These 10 T cell receptor beta chains came from one sample sequenced in a study of T cell repertoires in cytomegalovirus infection. TCRdb re-derived calls from the reads in MiXCR, one entry per CDR3 protein. The profile shows 130,000 or so distinct CDR3 sequences, about 6% of them singletons. Sequencing was done on a sample of PBMCs. The source is a human donor in good health (CMV status not recorded). Some clones in this sample may be carry-over from other donors' samples.

This clonotype was counted between two and nine times. This chain joins TRBV6-2 or TRBV6-3 and TRBJ2-7, with a possible D match to TRBD2 (5 bases). The CDR3 is 14 amino acids. Germline loops: CDR1 MNHEY, CDR2 SVGEGT. With 6 bases removed from V and 7 bases from J, the gap between germline ends came to 19 bases. The CDR3 spells CASRRTGSPGEQYF. The CDR3 region has the DNA TGTGCCAGCAGGCGTACCGGTTCGCCGGGAGAGCAGTACTTC.

This clonotype came up a few times. V gene TRBV6-2 or TRBV6-3 combines with J gene TRBJ2-7, with D perhaps being TRBD1 or TRBD2 (5 bases each). V lost 7 bases, J lost 3 bases, and 16 bases lay in between. Germline V lookup: CDR1 MNHEY, CDR2 SVGEGT. This CDR3 has 14 residues. This CDR3 reads CASTNPGTHYEQYF. The CDR3 region has the DNA TGTGCCAGCACCAACCCCGGGACCCACTACGAGCAGTACTTC.

In its sample, this clonotype was seen many times. V and J are TRBV27 and TRBJ1-6; 7 bases are a match to TRBD1. The trim removed 7 bases at V and 8 bases at J, leaving 8 bases unmatched. This CDR3 has 14 amino acids. The germline CDR1 and CDR2 sequences are MNHEY and SMNVEV (reference sequence). CDR3 DNA: TGTGCCAGCACGTCACAGGGGACCGATTCACCCCTCCACTTT. It yields the protein CASTSQGTDSPLHF.

This clonotype was found a few times. The J gene is TRBJ2-5, the V gene TRBV2; 8 nucleotides agree with TRBD1. This CDR3 is built from 16 residues. Per germline, CDR1 SNHLY and CDR2 FYNNEI. V shed 2 bases and J 3 bases; nucleotides not matched to a gene: 8. In DNA, the CDR3 is TGTGCCAGCAGTGAACTTCCACAGGGGGTGAAAGAGACCCAGTACTTC. Translating it yields CASSELPQGVKETQYF. The whole variable domain, filled in from reference TRBV2 and TRBJ2-5, reads EPEVTQTPSHQVTQMGQEVILRCVPISNHLYFYWYRQILGQKVEFLVSFYNNEISEKSEIFDDQFSVERPDGSNFTLKIRSTKLEDSAMYFCASSELPQGVKETQYFGPGTRLLVL.

This clonotype was observed a few times. The chain carries TRBV5-6 and TRBJ2-3; 10 bases are shared with TRBD2. V lost 4 bases and J lost 4; bases outside the gene matches: 3. CDR1 is SGHDT and CDR2 is YYEEEE in the germline V gene. The CDR3 has 14 amino acids. For the CDR3, the DNA is TGTGCCAGCAGCCCCAGCGGGGGGGCAGATACGCAGTATTTT. This sequence encodes CASSPSGGADTQYF.

This clonotype appeared many times. This chain connects TRBV7-2 to TRBJ2-3; weak D call: TRBD2 (7 bases). CDR1 is SGHTA and CDR2 is FQGNSA in the germline V gene. The length of the CDR3 is 14 residues. Trimming took 8 bases from V and 0 from J, leaving 12 bases between them. The CDR3 region is CASVAGASTDTQYF. Here the CDR3 DNA reads TGTGCCAGCGTTGCGGGGGCTAGCACAGATACGCAGTATTTT.

This clonotype came up many times. The chain joins TRBV7-2 to TRBJ2-5, with 7 bases aligning to TRBD1. CDR1 is SGHTA and CDR2 is FQGNSA in the germline V gene. The CDR3 sequence is 15 residues long. Losses at the gene ends were 5 bases for V and 5 bases for J; bases not matched to a gene: 11. CDR3 sequence (DNA): TGTGCCAGCAGCCTCGCCCTACAGGGGCGGGAGACCCAGTACTTC. Residues: CASSLALQGRETQYF.

This clonotype came up many times. The chain is built from TRBV7-9 and TRBJ2-7, with a weak D call TRBD2 (6 bases). The CDR3 loop spans 16 amino acids. V was trimmed by 5 bases and J by 5 bases, leaving 22 bases between them. Germline loops: CDR1 SEHNR, CDR2 FQNEAQ (reference sequence). This CDR3 is CASSRGEVLGRDEQYF. Here the CDR3 DNA reads TGTGCCAGCAGCCGCGGGGAGGTTCTCGGTCGGGACGAGCAGTACTTC. The whole variable domain, remainder taken from reference TRBV7-9 and TRBJ2-7, is DTGVSQNPRHKITKRGQNVTFRCDPISEHNRLYWYRQTLGQGPEFLTYFQNEAQLEKSRLLSDRFSAERPKGSFSTLEIQRTEQGDSAMYLCASSRGEVLGRDEQYFGPGTRLTVT.

This clonotype was recorded at least ten times. V usage is TRBV7-6 and J usage is TRBJ1-1, with TRBD1 matching over 12 bases. CDR1 is SGHVS, CDR2 FNYEAQ, per germline. The trim removed 3 bases at V and 1 base at J, leaving 9 bases unmatched. This CDR3 region has 18 residues. CDR3 amino acids: CASSFAGTGGIGNTEAFF. The DNA of the CDR3 is TGTGCCAGCAGCTTTGCCGGGACAGGGGGCATAGGGAACACTGAAGCTTTCTTT. The whole variable domain, remainder taken from reference TRBV7-6 and TRBJ1-1, is GAGVSQSPRYKVTKRGQDVALRCDPISGHVSLYWYRQALGQGPEFLTYFNYEAQQDKSGLPNDRFSAERPEGSISTLTIQRTEQRDSAMYRCASSFAGTGGIGNTEAFFGQGTRLTVV.

This clonotype was counted only a few times. The V call is TRBV4-3, the J call TRBJ2-7, with a weak D call TRBD2 (6 bases). Deletions cut 1 base from V and 3 bases from J, with 10 bases between. Germline V CDR1 and CDR2: LGHNA, YSLEER. The CDR3 has 14 residues. CDR3 sequence reads: CASSQVLGGYEQYF. DNA for the CDR3: TGCGCCAGCAGCCAAGTTCTGGGGGGCTACGAGCAGTACTTC.